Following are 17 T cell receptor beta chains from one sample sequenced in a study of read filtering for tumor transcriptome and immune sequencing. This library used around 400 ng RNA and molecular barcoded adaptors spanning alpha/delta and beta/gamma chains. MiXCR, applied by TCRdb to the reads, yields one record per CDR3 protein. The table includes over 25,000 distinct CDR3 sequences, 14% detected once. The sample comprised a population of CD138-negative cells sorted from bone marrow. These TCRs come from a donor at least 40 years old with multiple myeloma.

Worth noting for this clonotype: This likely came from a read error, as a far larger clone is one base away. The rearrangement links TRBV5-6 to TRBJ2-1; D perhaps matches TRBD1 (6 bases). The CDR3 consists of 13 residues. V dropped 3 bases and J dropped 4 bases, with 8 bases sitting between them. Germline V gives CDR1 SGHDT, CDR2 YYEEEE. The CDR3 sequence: CASSWDTYNEQFF. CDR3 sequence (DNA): TGTGCCAGCAGCTGGGACACTTACAATGAGCAGTTCTTC.

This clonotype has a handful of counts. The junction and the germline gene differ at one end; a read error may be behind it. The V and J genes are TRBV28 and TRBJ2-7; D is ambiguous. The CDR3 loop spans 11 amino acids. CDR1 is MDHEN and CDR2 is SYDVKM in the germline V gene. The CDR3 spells CAGSSSYEQYF. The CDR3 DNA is TGTGCCGGCAGTTCCTCCTACGAGCAGTACTTC.

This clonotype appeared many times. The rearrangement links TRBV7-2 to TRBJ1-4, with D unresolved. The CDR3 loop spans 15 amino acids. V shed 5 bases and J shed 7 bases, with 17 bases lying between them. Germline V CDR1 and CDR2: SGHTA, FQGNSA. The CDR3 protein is CASSEDRRGTEKLFF. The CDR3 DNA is TGTGCCAGCAGCGAGGATAGGAGAGGAACTGAAAAACTGTTTTTT.

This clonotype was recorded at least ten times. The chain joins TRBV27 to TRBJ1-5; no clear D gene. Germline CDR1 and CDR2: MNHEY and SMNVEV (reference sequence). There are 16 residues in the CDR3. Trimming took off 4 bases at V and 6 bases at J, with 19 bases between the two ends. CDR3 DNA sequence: TGTGCCAGCAGTTCAACGGGAGCCATCTTGGGTCAGCCCCAGCATTTT. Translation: CASSSTGAILGQPQHF.

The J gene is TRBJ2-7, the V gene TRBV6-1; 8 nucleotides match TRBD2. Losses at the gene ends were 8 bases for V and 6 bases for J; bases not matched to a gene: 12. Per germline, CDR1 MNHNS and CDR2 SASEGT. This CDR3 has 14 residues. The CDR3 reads CASVSDDGRVEQYF. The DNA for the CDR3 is TGTGCCAGCGTCTCAGACGACGGGAGGGTCGAGCAGTACTTC.

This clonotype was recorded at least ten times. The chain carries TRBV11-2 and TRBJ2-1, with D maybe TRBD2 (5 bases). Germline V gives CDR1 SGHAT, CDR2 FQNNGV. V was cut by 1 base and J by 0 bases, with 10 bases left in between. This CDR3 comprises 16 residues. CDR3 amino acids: CASSLARDPSYNEQFF. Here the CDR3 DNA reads TGTGCCAGCAGCTTAGCCCGGGATCCCTCCTACAATGAGCAGTTCTTC.

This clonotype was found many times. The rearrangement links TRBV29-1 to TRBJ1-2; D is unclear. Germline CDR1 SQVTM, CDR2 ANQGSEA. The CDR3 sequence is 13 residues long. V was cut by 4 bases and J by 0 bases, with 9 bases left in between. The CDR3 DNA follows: TGCAGCGTTGGGTCCCCCTCTAACTATGGCTACACCTTC. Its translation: CSVGSPSNYGYTF. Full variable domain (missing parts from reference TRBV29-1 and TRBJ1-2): SAVISQKPSRDICQRGTSLTIQCQVDSQVTMMFWYRQQPGQSLTLIATANQGSEATYESGFVIDKFPISRPNLTFSTLTVSNMSPEDSSIYLCSVGSPSNYGYTFGSGTRLTVV.

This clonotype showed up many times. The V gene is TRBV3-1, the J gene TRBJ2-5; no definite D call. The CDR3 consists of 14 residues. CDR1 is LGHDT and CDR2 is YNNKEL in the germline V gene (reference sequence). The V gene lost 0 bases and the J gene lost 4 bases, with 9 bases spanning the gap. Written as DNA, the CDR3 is TGTGCCAGCAGCCAAGAGCCGAGCGTAGAGACCCAGTACTTC. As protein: CASSQEPSVETQYF.

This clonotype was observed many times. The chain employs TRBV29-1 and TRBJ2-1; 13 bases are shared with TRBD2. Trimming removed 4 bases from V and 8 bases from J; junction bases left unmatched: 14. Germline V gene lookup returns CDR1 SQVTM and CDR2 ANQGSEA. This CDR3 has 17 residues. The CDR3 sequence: CSVALLAGGPGGDEQFF. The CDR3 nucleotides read TGCAGCGTTGCCCTACTAGCGGGAGGGCCGGGAGGGGATGAGCAGTTCTTC.

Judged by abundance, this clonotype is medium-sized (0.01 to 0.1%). DNA of the CDR3: TGTGCCAGCAGACCCGGACTAGCGGGAATCTATTACAATGAGCAGTTCTTC. Protein: CASRPGLAGIYYNEQFF. V usage is TRBV14 and J usage is TRBJ2-1; 12 nucleotides line up with TRBD2. The junction had 10 bases not matched to a gene; V was cut back by 6 bases and J by 4 bases. The CDR3 is made up of 17 amino acids. Germline values: CDR1 SGHDN, CDR2 FVKESK.

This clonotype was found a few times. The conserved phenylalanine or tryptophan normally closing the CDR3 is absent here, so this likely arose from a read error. The CDR3 region is CASNLEKSDEKLFV. In DNA, the CDR3 is TGCGCCAGCAACCTAGAGAAGTCGGATGAAAAACTGTTTGTT. The V and J genes are TRBV5-1 and TRBJ1-4, with D hard to call. V lost 6 bases and J lost 6, with 15 bases in between. The germline V gene encodes CDR1 SGHRS and CDR2 YFSETQ. This CDR3 region has 14 residues.

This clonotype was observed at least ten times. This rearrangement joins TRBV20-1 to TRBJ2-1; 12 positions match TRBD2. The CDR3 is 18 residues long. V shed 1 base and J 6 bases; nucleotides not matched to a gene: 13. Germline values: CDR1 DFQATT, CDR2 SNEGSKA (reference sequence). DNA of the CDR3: TGCAGTGCTAGAGGGGGACAAGACACTAGCGGGAGGAGCAATGAGCAGTTCTTC. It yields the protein CSARGGQDTSGRSNEQFF.

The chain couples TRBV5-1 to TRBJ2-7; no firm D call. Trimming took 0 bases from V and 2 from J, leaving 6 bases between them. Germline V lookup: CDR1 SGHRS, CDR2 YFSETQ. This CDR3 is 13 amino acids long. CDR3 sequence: CASSLGEPYEQYF. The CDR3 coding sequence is TGCGCCAGCAGCTTGGGGGAACCCTACGAGCAGTACTTC. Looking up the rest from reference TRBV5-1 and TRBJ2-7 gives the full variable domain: KAGVTQTPRYLIKTRGQQVTLSCSPISGHRSVSWYQQTPGQGLQFLFEYFSETQRNKGNFPGRFSGRQFSNSRSEMNVSTLELGDSALYLCASSLGEPYEQYFGPGTRLTVT.

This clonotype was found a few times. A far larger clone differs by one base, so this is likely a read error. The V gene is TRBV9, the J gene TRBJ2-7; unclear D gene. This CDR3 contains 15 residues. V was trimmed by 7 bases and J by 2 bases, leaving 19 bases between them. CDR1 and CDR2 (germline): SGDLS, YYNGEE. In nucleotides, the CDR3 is TGTGCCAGCGGCCTGATGGGCACGGTCCCCTACGAGCAGTACTTC. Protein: CASGLMGTVPYEQYF.

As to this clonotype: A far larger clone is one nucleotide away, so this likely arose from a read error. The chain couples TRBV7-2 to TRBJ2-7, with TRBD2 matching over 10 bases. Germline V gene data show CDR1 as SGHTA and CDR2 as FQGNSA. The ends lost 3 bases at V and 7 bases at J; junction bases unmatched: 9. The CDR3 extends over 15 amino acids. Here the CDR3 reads CASSFLAGDWDEQYF. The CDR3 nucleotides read TGTGCCAGCAGCTTCCTAGCGGGAGATTGGGATGAGCAGTACTTC. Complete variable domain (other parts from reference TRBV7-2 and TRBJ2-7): GAGVSQSPSNKVTEKGKDVELRCDPISGHTALYWYRQSLGQGLEFLIYFQGNSAPDKSGLPSDRFSAERTGGSVSTLTIQRTQQEDSAVYLCASSFLAGDWDEQYFGPGTRLTVT.

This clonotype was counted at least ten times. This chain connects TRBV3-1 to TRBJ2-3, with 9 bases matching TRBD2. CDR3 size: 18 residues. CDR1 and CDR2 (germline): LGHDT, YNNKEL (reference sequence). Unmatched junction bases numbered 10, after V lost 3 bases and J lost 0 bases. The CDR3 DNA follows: TGTGCCAGCAGCCAGATACCCACTAGCGGGCCTAGCACAGATACGCAGTATTTT. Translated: CASSQIPTSGPSTDTQYF.

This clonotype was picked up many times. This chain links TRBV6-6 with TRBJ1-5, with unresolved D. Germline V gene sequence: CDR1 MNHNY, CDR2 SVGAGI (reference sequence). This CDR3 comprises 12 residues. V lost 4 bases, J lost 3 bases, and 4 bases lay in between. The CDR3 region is CASSSYNQPQHF. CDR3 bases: TGTGCCAGCAGTTCATACAATCAGCCCCAGCATTTT.